Listed here are 16 T cell receptor beta chains from one sample, sequenced in a study of T cells in Graves' hyperthyroidism and ophthalmopathy. Amplification of TCR beta CDR3 regions used RNA as the template. With the HTBI primer set, the TCR CDR3 went through a first round of RT-PCR. In TCRdb, the multiplex PCR reads were re-called with MiXCR into one record per CDR3 protein. The sample lists fewer than 800,000 distinct CDR3 sequences, roughly 17% occurring once. Sequencing input: blood. These TCRs come from a man younger than 30 with Graves' hyperthyroidism.

This chain connects TRBV29-1 to TRBJ2-7; 10 nucleotides match TRBD1. With 4 bases clipped from V and 5 bases from J, the junction kept 8 bases outside the gene matches. The CDR3 extends over 14 amino acids. Germline values: CDR1 SQVTM, CDR2 ANQGSEA. Written as DNA, the CDR3 is TGCAGCGTTGGTTGGGACAGGGGAAGGAACGAGCAGTACTTC. This translates into CSVGWDRGRNEQYF.

The chain joins TRBV19 to TRBJ1-2, with a tentative D call TRBD1 (6 bases). Germline V gene lookup returns CDR1 LNHDA and CDR2 SQIVND (reference sequence). With 6 bases removed from V and 4 bases from J, the gap between germline ends came to 15 bases. The CDR3 sequence is 14 residues long. CDR3 region: CASSPTGASYGYTF. CDR3 DNA sequence: TGTGCCAGTAGCCCGACAGGTGCCTCCTATGGCTACACCTTC. Filled out from reference TRBV19 and TRBJ1-2, the complete variable domain reads DGGITQSPKYLFRKEGQNVTLSCEQNLNHDAMYWYRQDPGQGLRLIYYSQIVNDFQKGDIAEGYSVSREKKESFPLTVTSAQKNPTAFYLCASSPTGASYGYTFGSGTRLTVV.

The chain employs TRBV20-1 and TRBJ2-1, with 11 bases fitting TRBD2. Unmatched junction bases numbered 6, after V lost 0 bases and J lost 14 bases. CDR3 length: 13 amino acids. Germline CDR1 reads DFQATT; CDR2 reads SNEGSKA (reference sequence). CDR3 DNA: TGCAGTGCTAGAGATATGTTAGCGGGAGGGAAGTTCTTC. Translating it yields CSARDMLAGGKFF.

This chain links TRBV9 with TRBJ2-1; 11 bases are shared with TRBD2. Per the germline V gene, CDR1 is SGDLS and CDR2 is YYNGEE. This CDR3 is 16 amino acids long. The V segment lost 4 bases and the J segment 4 bases; nucleotides outside the gene matches: 7. CDR3: CASSIRGLAEYNEQFF. CDR3 in DNA: TGTGCCAGCAGCATTCGGGGACTAGCGGAATACAATGAGCAGTTCTTC.

This clonotype has at least ten counts. This sequence joins TRBV7-8 and TRBJ2-1; TRBD1 is a possible D gene (5 bases). The ends were cut back, 7 bases at V and 0 bases at J, with 10 bases in the middle. This CDR3 has 14 residues. CDR1 and CDR2 from the germline V gene are SGHVS and FQNEAQ. CDR3: CASKGRDSYNEQFF. The CDR3, as DNA: TGTGCCAGCAAGGGCAGGGACTCCTACAATGAGCAGTTCTTC.

This clonotype has just a few counts. V gene TRBV24-1 combines with J gene TRBJ2-7; 9 bases are a match to TRBD1. The CDR3 consists of 15 residues. The junction had 5 bases not matched to a gene; V was cut back by 2 bases and J by 4 bases. Germline CDR1 KGHDR, CDR2 SFDVKD. This CDR3 is CATSDSGQGVYEQYF. The CDR3 DNA follows: TGTGCCACCAGTGATTCGGGACAGGGAGTTTACGAGCAGTACTTC.

This clonotype was counted many times. V and J are TRBV12-3 or TRBV12-4 and TRBJ2-7; 13 positions match TRBD2. V dropped 5 bases and J dropped 5; count of bases not matched to a gene: 6. The CDR3 is 15 residues long. This CDR3 reads CASSPGLAGVNEQYF. As DNA, the CDR3 is TGTGCCAGCAGTCCTGGACTAGCGGGAGTTAACGAGCAGTACTTC.

CDR3: CASSQKVVGGRADTQYF. The CDR3 DNA follows: TGCGCCAGCAGCCAAAAAGTGGTGGGCGGGAGGGCGGATACGCAGTATTTT. The genes are TRBV4-1 and TRBJ2-3; TRBD2 matches at 9 bases. CDR1 is MGHRA, CDR2 YSYEKL, per germline. J lost 6 bases, V lost 2 bases, and 12 bases had no gene match. The CDR3 length is 17 residues.

This sequence joins TRBV19 and TRBJ2-1; D is unclear. The germline V and J ends were trimmed by 3 bases and 4 bases, with 7 bases remaining between them. Germline V gives CDR1 LNHDA, CDR2 SQIVND (reference sequence). The CDR3 contains 13 residues. The CDR3 loop reads CASSISDYNEQFF. In DNA form, the CDR3 reads TGTGCCAGTAGTATTTCTGATTACAATGAGCAGTTCTTC.

This clonotype came up a few times. V is TRBV4-1 and J is TRBJ2-1; 8 nucleotides line up with TRBD2. The CDR3 runs 17 residues. V dropped 3 bases and J dropped 7; count of bases not matched to a gene: 14. Germline lookup yields CDR1 MGHRA and CDR2 YSYEKL. CDR3 coding DNA: TGCGCCAGCAGCCACCCGAGGCGGGAGGCCCGTCGGAATGAGCAGTTCTTC. Translated: CASSHPRREARRNEQFF.

Many counts were recorded for this clonotype. This chain links TRBV2 with TRBJ1-2; 9 nucleotides agree with TRBD1. The V gene's germline CDR1 is SNHLY and CDR2 FYNNEI. The V segment lost 5 bases and the J segment 4 bases; nucleotides outside the gene matches: 5. The CDR3 runs 14 residues. Written as DNA, the CDR3 is TGTGCCAGCAGTAAACAGGGGGCTGGCTATGGCTACACCTTC. Its protein is CASSKQGAGYGYTF.

This clonotype was seen ten or more times. The chain recombines TRBV28 with TRBJ1-1; weak D call: TRBD1 (5 bases). Germline V gene data show CDR1 as MDHEN and CDR2 as SYDVKM. The CDR3 extends over 13 amino acids. V was shortened by 6 bases and J by 4 bases, with 12 bases between the two germline ends. CDR3 in DNA: TGTGCCAGCAGCCCAGGGTTCGTCACTGAAGCTTTCTTT. Translating it yields CASSPGFVTEAFF.

A few counts support this clonotype. The J gene is TRBJ1-2, the V gene TRBV9; D gene ambiguous. Deletions cut 0 bases from V and 5 bases from J, with 8 bases between. The CDR3 runs to 13 residues. Germline assignment: CDR1 SGDLS and CDR2 YYNGEE. The CDR3 DNA sequence: TGTGCCAGCAGCGTAGCGCTGGATTATGGCTACACCTTC. The encoded protein is CASSVALDYGYTF. Complete variable domain (other parts from reference TRBV9 and TRBJ1-2): DSGVTQTPKHLITATGQRVTLRCSPRSGDLSVYWYQQSLDQGLQFLIQYYNGEERAKGNILERFSAQQFPDLHSELNLSSLELGDSALYFCASSVALDYGYTFGSGTRLTVV.

The genes are TRBV7-9 and TRBJ2-7, with D possibly TRBD2 on 6 matching bases. The CDR3 runs to 13 residues. The V and J ends lost 8 bases and 5 bases respectively, with 16 bases between them. Germline V gene lookup returns CDR1 SEHNR and CDR2 FQNEAQ (reference sequence). The CDR3 loop is CASRGVGRDEQYF. CDR3 coding DNA: TGTGCCAGCCGCGGGGTCGGGCGGGACGAGCAGTACTTC. The variable domain in full, with the rest retrieved from reference TRBV7-9 and TRBJ2-7, is DTGVSQNPRHKITKRGQNVTFRCDPISEHNRLYWYRQTLGQGPEFLTYFQNEAQLEKSRLLSDRFSAERPKGSFSTLEIQRTEQGDSAMYLCASRGVGRDEQYFGPGTRLTVT.

This clonotype showed up many times. The chain employs TRBV20-1 and TRBJ2-5; D is perhaps TRBD2 (6 bases). The ends were cut back, 5 bases at V and 5 bases at J, with 15 bases in the middle. This CDR3 is 13 amino acids long. From germline, CDR1 is DFQATT and CDR2 SNEGSKA (reference sequence). CDR3 bases: TGCAGTGCTCGACTAGGCGCCGGGGAGACCCAGTACTTC. This translates into CSARLGAGETQYF.

Ten or more counts support this clonotype. The genes are TRBV7-8 and TRBJ2-7, with D maybe TRBD2 (7 bases). CDR3 size: 15 residues. Germline V CDR1 and CDR2: SGHVS, FQNEAQ. The V and J ends lost 5 bases and 4 bases respectively, with 18 bases between them. The CDR3 sequence: CASSGGGTILYEQYF. For the CDR3, the DNA is TGTGCCAGCAGCGGGGGGGGGACAATCTTGTACGAGCAGTACTTC.